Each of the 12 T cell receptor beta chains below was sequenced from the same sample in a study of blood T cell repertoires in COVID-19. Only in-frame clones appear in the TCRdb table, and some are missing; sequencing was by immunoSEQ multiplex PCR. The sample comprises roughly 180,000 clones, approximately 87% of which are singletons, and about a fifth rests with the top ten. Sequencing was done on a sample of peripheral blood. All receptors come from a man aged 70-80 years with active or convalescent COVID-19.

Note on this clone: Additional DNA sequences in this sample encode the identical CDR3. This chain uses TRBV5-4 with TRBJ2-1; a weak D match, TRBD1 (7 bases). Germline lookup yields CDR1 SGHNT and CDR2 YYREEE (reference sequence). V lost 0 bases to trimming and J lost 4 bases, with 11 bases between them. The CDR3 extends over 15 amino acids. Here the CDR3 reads CASSLVAGGYNEQFF. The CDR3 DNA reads TGTGCCAGCAGCTTGGTGGCAGGGGGGTACAATGAGCAGTTCTTC.

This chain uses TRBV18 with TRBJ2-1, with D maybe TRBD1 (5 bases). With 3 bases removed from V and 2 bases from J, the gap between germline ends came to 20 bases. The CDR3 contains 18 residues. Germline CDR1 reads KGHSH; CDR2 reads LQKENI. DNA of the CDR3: TGTGCCAGCTCACCGGACCTCACGGAAAGGGGAACCTACAATGAGCAGTTCTTC. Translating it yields CASSPDLTERGTYNEQFF.

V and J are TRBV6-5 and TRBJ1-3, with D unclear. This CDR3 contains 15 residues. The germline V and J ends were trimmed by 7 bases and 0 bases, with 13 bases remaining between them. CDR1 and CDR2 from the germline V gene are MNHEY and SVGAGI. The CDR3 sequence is CASKADGVSGNTIYF. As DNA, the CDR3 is TGTGCCAGCAAAGCGGACGGTGTCTCTGGAAACACCATATATTTT.

The CDR3 protein is CASTGGRESGNTIYF. The CDR3 DNA reads TGTGCCAGCACCGGGGGGAGGGAAAGTGGAAACACCATATATTTT. V is TRBV5-4 and J is TRBJ1-3; a weak D match, TRBD1 (5 bases). This CDR3 has 15 amino acids. V lost 6 bases to trimming and J lost 3 bases, with 16 bases between them. Germline CDR1 reads SGHNT; CDR2 reads YYREEE (reference sequence).

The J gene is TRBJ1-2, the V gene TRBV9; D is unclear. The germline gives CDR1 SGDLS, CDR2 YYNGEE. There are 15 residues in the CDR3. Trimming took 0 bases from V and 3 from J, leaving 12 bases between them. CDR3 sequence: CASSVEARVDYGYTF. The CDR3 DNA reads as TGTGCCAGCAGCGTAGAAGCGAGGGTTGACTATGGCTACACCTTC.

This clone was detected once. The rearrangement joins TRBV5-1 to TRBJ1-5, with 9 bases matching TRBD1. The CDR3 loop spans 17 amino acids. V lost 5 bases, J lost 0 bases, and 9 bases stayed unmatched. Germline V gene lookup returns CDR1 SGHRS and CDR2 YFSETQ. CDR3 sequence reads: CASSPGTGIYSNQPQHF. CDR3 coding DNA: TGCGCCAGCAGTCCCGGGACAGGGATTTATAGCAATCAGCCCCAGCATTTT.

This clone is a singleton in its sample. The DNA of the CDR3 is TGTGCCAGCAGACACGACAGGGTCAAGCAGTACTTC. It codes for CASRHDRVKQYF. The chain is built from TRBV28 and TRBJ2-7; 7 bases are a match to TRBD1. CDR1 and CDR2 (germline): MDHEN, SYDVKM. The V gene end was trimmed by 6 bases and the J gene end by 8 bases; junction bases not matched to a gene: 7. The length of the CDR3 is 12 residues.

CDR3 nucleotides: TGTGCCAGCAGTCAGGTCATTGGAAACACCATATATTTT. As protein: CASSQVIGNTIYF. The chain couples TRBV12-3 or TRBV12-4 to TRBJ1-3; D call uncertain. The CDR3 contains 13 residues. Trimming removed 5 bases at V and 3 bases at J, with 8 bases between.

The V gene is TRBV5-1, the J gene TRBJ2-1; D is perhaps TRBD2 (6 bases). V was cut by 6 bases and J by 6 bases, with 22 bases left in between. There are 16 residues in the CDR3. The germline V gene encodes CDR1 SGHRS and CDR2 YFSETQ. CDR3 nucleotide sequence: TGCGCCAGCAACCCCCCGGGACTCACCTTAGCCAATGAGCAGTTCTTC. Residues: CASNPPGLTLANEQFF.

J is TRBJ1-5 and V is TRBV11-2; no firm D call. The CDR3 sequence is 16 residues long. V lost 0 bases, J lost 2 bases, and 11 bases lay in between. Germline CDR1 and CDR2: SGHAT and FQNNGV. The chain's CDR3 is CASSLDSLWGNQPQHF. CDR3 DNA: TGTGCCAGCAGCTTAGATAGCCTTTGGGGCAATCAGCCCCAGCATTTT.

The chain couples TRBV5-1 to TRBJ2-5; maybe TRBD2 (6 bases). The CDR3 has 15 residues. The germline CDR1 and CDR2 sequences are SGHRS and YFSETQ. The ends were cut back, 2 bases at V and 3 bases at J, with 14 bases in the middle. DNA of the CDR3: TGCGCCAGCAGCTTAATGGGGGGAATAGAAGAGACCCAGTACTTC. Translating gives CASSLMGGIEETQYF.

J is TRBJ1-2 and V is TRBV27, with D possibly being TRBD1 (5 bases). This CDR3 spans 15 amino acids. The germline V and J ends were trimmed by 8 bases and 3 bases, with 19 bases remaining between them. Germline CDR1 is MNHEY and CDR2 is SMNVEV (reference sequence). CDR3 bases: TGTGCCAGCGGTCCCTACAATCCAGGGTACTATGGCTACACCTTC. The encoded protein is CASGPYNPGYYGYTF.